The 6 T cell receptor beta chains presented below share a single source sample, sequenced in a study of cytomegalovirus exposure and HLA in healthy donors. The PCR employed 60 Vbeta primers together with 13 Jbeta primers. Produced via immunoSEQ multiplex PCR; TCRdb's table is partial and in-frame only. The data show approximately 260,000 clones, approximately 84% seen once. Sequenced: PBMCs. Receptor source: a woman aged 40 to 50 in good health and CMV-seropositive.

The chain joins TRBV20-1 to TRBJ2-5; 7 positions agree with TRBD2. V lost 7 bases, J lost 7 bases, and 6 bases stayed unmatched. This CDR3 has 11 residues. Germline lookup yields CDR1 DFQATT and CDR2 SNEGSKA (reference sequence). The CDR3 coding sequence is TGCAGTGTATCTAGCGGAGGGACCCAGTACTTC. This codes for CSVSSGGTQYF.

V gene TRBV5-1 combines with J gene TRBJ1-2; D is unclear. This CDR3 has 12 residues. Germline lookup yields CDR1 SGHRS and CDR2 YFSETQ. Trimming shortened V by 3 bases and J by 4 bases, and 7 bases separated the two germline ends. As DNA, the CDR3 is TGCGCCAGCAGCTCGGAGGGCTATGGCTACACCTTC. Protein product: CASSSEGYGYTF.

The rearrangement joins TRBV13 to TRBJ1-2, with TRBD1 as a possible D gene (5 bases). Trimming pared 5 bases from V and 4 bases from J, leaving 14 bases between. The CDR3 loop spans 14 amino acids. Germline CDR1 reads PRHDT; CDR2 reads FYEKMQ (reference sequence). The CDR3 coding sequence is TGTGCCAGCAGCGCCCACCGGGACTTCTATGGCTACACCTTC. Protein sequence: CASSAHRDFYGYTF.

The chain couples TRBV11-3 to TRBJ1-2; TRBD1 matches at 7 bases. This CDR3 has 14 residues. The germline gives CDR1 SGHNT, CDR2 YENEEA. V trimming: 3 bases; J trimming: 0 bases; junction bases outside the gene matches: 1. CDR3 residues: CASSLTGTNYGYTF. CDR3 nucleotide sequence: TGTGCCAGCAGCTTGACAGGGACTAACTATGGCTACACCTTC.

J is TRBJ2-3 and V is TRBV7-3, with TRBD2 identical over 10 bases. The V gene end was trimmed by 4 bases and the J gene end by 3 bases; junction bases not matched to a gene: 4. Germline V CDR1 and CDR2: SGHTA, FQGTGA. The CDR3 runs to 15 residues. CDR3 sequence (DNA): TGTGCCAGCAGCTCGGGACTAGCGTGGACAGATACGCAGTATTTT. This translates into CASSSGLAWTDTQYF.

The rearrangement uses TRBV19 and TRBJ2-7; TRBD2 aligns across 10 bases. Germline loops: CDR1 LNHDA, CDR2 SQIVND (reference sequence). The junction had 10 bases not matched to a gene; V was cut back by 10 bases and J by 1 base. CDR3 length: 15 residues. The CDR3 reads CATRILAGASYEQYF. The CDR3 DNA sequence: TGTGCCACCAGAATTCTAGCGGGAGCTTCCTACGAGCAGTACTTC.